Presented here are 3 T cell receptor beta chains from one specimen sequenced in a study of T cells expressing NK-cell markers. TCRdb reprocessed the 5' RACE reads and keeps a single row for each CDR3 protein, giving no DNA. This table lists approximately 150,000 distinct CDR3 sequences. Sequencing was performed on blood T cells: a sorted CD56 or NKG2C T cell subset, CD4+ or CD8+ T cells, or bulk PBMC T cells (not recorded which). These TCRs come from a woman between 18 and 70 years old in good health.

V is TRBV20-1 and J is TRBJ2-3; the TCRdb call, TRBD1, lacks DNA for checking. Germline V gene data show CDR1 as DFQATT and CDR2 as SNEGSKA (reference sequence). CDR3 length: 15 amino acids. CDR3 sequence: CSARSPGQSTDTQYF.

The rearrangement joins TRBV5-1 to TRBJ2-2. There are 14 residues in the CDR3. Germline V lookup: CDR1 SGHRS, CDR2 YFSETQ. The CDR3: CASSLLKNTGELFF.

V usage is TRBV12-3 or TRBV12-4 and J usage is TRBJ2-5; TCRdb's assignment of TRBD2 cannot be checked, as there is no DNA. CDR3 length: 13 amino acids. CDR3 sequence: CASSFGRESTQYF.